The 8 T cell receptor beta chains presented below share a single source sample, sequenced in a study of human T cells and chemical hapten exposure (dated by TCRdb to about 2021). The library was prepared using 5' RACE. Sequencing took place on an Illumina MiSeq. TCRdb reworked the public reads: Q25 trimming with fastp, MiXCR clone assembly, productive beta chains retained. Each entry merges the rows of one CDR3 protein and shows their most common DNA and genes. Here the sample has around 140,000 distinct CDR3 sequences; about 4.3% occur a single time. The top ten hold 1.3% to 1.5% of the sample. Unfractionated whole blood was collected in Tempus Blood RNA tubes, and total RNA was extracted from that blood. The receptors derive from a female donor in good health.

In this sample, this clonotype turned up many times. The chain couples TRBV5-1 to TRBJ2-7; 13 nucleotides align to TRBD2. CDR1 is SGHRS, CDR2 YFSETQ, per germline. This CDR3 has 14 amino acids. Trimming took 4 bases from V and 5 from J; bases not matched to a gene: 3. CDR3 bases: TGCGCCAGCAGCCCCGGGACTAGCGGGGACGAGCAGTACTTC. Translating gives CASSPGTSGDEQYF.

This clonotype was observed a few times. The CDR3 reads CSVEDRGLREQYF. The CDR3 DNA reads as TGCAGCGTTGAGGACAGGGGGCTTCGGGAGCAGTACTTC. The V gene is TRBV29-1, the J gene TRBJ2-7; 11 bases align to TRBD1. V dropped 3 bases and J dropped 7; count of bases not matched to a gene: 5. The CDR3 is 13 amino acids. Germline CDR1 SQVTM, CDR2 ANQGSEA.

This clonotype has only a few counts. The chain couples TRBV5-6 to TRBJ2-3; 11 bases match TRBD1. Germline assignment: CDR1 SGHDT and CDR2 YYEEEE. The CDR3 consists of 15 residues. With 2 bases clipped from V and 6 bases from J, the junction kept 5 bases outside the gene matches. The CDR3, as DNA: TGTGCCAGCAGCTTCTGGGACAGGGGGTCCGATACGCAGTATTTT. It codes for CASSFWDRGSDTQYF.

This clonotype was seen ten or more times. This rearrangement joins TRBV12-3 or TRBV12-4 to TRBJ2-2; maybe TRBD2 (5 bases). CDR3 size: 13 residues. Trimming left V 6 bases short and J 5 bases short, with 10 bases between. CDR3: CASRRRTTGELFF. Here the CDR3 DNA reads TGTGCCAGCAGGCGCCGGACTACCGGGGAGCTGTTTTTT.

This clonotype occurred many times. The chain recombines TRBV30 with TRBJ1-6; the D gene is possibly TRBD1 (5 bases). The CDR3 totals 16 residues. CDR1 GTSNPN and CDR2 SVGIG come from the germline V gene (reference sequence). V was shortened by 0 bases and J by 5 bases, with 14 bases between the two germline ends. The CDR3 nucleotides are TGTGCCTGGAGTGTGGGCAGGGTCGGAAATAATTCACCCCTCCACTTT. Protein sequence: CAWSVGRVGNNSPLHF.

CDR3 DNA: TGTGCCAGCAGTTCTACGCCTAGACTAGGGGAAGAGACCCAGTACTTC. Amino acid sequence: CASSSTPRLGEETQYF. V and J are TRBV27 and TRBJ2-5; D may be TRBD2 (6 bases). There are 16 residues in the CDR3. Germline assignment: CDR1 MNHEY and CDR2 SMNVEV (reference sequence). Trimming pared 4 bases from V and 3 bases from J, leaving 18 bases between.

This clonotype was counted many times. This chain uses TRBV20-1 with TRBJ1-2, with 7 bases that match TRBD1. From germline, CDR1 is DFQATT and CDR2 SNEGSKA (reference sequence). J gave up 6 bases and V 3 bases, and 7 bases lay outside the gene matches. This CDR3 is built from 13 residues. CDR3: CSARFRTGNGYTF. Written as DNA, the CDR3 is TGCAGTGCTAGGTTCCGGACAGGAAATGGCTACACCTTC.

This clonotype was picked up many times. The chain uses TRBV29-1 and TRBJ1-2, with TRBD1 matching over 8 bases. J lost 7 bases, V lost 0 bases, and 10 bases had no gene match. The CDR3 is 15 amino acids. Germline V CDR1 and CDR2: SQVTM, ANQGSEA. The CDR3 nucleotides are TGCAGCGTTGAAGATTATGGACAGGGAGATTTTGGCTACACCTTC. It specifies CSVEDYGQGDFGYTF.